These 12 T cell receptor beta chains were all obtained from the same sample, sequenced in a study of cytomegalovirus exposure and HLA in healthy donors. Use of 60 Vbeta and 13 Jbeta primers characterized the PCR. Sequenced by immunoSEQ multiplex PCR; TCRdb stores in-frame clones only, minus some. The data show 170,000 or so clones, 84% seen once. Sequencing was performed on PBMCs. The receptor set was obtained from a man aged 50 to 60 in good health and CMV-seropositive.

The J gene is TRBJ2-2, the V gene TRBV30; 7 nucleotides agree with TRBD2. In germline, CDR1 is GTSNPN, CDR2 SVGIG (reference sequence). This CDR3 comprises 14 residues. The V segment lost 4 bases and the J segment 2 bases; nucleotides outside the gene matches: 4. The CDR3 spells CAWKLAINTGELFF. The CDR3 DNA reads TGTGCCTGGAAACTAGCGATTAACACCGGGGAGCTGTTTTTT.

The chain links TRBV29-1 to TRBJ1-1; 9 bases agree with TRBD1. Germline values: CDR1 SQVTM, CDR2 ANQGSEA. The CDR3 loop spans 13 amino acids. Unmatched junction bases numbered 7, after V lost 7 bases and J lost 4 bases. The CDR3 loop reads CSAAGTGTTEAFF. The CDR3 DNA is TGCAGCGCTGCCGGGACAGGGACCACTGAAGCTTTCTTT.

The rearrangement links TRBV7-9 to TRBJ2-7, with 8 bases matching TRBD1. The CDR3 consists of 14 residues. Germline V gene sequence: CDR1 SEHNR, CDR2 FQNEAQ (reference sequence). Losses at the gene ends were 5 bases for V and 2 bases for J; bases not matched to a gene: 5. CDR3 sequence: CASSPTGGPYEQYF. Written as DNA, the CDR3 is TGTGCCAGCAGCCCTACAGGGGGACCCTACGAGCAGTACTTC.

The chain recombines TRBV6-4 with TRBJ1-3; no clear D. V was pared by 7 bases and J by 11 bases, with 12 bases between. This CDR3 contains 11 residues. Germline V gene data show CDR1 as MRHNA and CDR2 as SNTAGT. The CDR3 loop reads CASNLIRSIYF. CDR3 sequence (DNA): TGTGCCAGCAATTTGATTCGGTCCATATATTTT.

The V and J genes are TRBV18 and TRBJ2-5; a weak D match, TRBD1 (6 bases). The J call may be wrong; the DNA end is better matched by TRBJ2-7. The germline V gene has CDR1 KGHSH and CDR2 LQKENI. The CDR3 extends over 13 amino acids. The CDR3 region is CASSTGYSYEQYF. Here the CDR3 DNA reads TGTGCCAGCTCAACAGGGTACTCCTACGAGCAGTACTTC.

V is TRBV6-1 and J is TRBJ1-2, with D perhaps matching TRBD1 (5 bases). The CDR3 consists of 16 residues. Germline-derived CDR1 and CDR2 are MNHNS and SASEGT. Trimming pared 3 bases from V and 5 bases from J, leaving 19 bases between. CDR3 nucleotides: TGTGCCAGCAGTGAGCCTGACAGTTACGACCCTTATGGCTACACCTTC. This sequence encodes CASSEPDSYDPYGYTF.

The rearrangement links TRBV6-6 to TRBJ2-1; no clear D. CDR1 and CDR2 from the germline V gene are MNHNY and SVGAGI (reference sequence). The germline V and J ends were trimmed by 4 bases and 4 bases, with 8 bases remaining between them. The CDR3 length is 13 residues. CDR3 sequence: CASSSNQYNEQFF. Written as DNA, the CDR3 is TGTGCCAGCAGTTCAAACCAGTACAATGAGCAGTTCTTC.

The chain couples TRBV6-4 to TRBJ2-5; D not certain. The V and J ends lost 7 bases and 5 bases respectively, with 23 bases between them. The CDR3 runs 16 residues. Per the germline V gene, CDR1 is MRHNA and CDR2 is SNTAGT. The CDR3 DNA reads TGTGCCAGCAACATTCTGATGGGCGTTAAGATTGAGACCCAGTACTTC. It codes for CASNILMGVKIETQYF.

This clone was seen just once. The chain links TRBV15 to TRBJ2-7, with D possibly being TRBD1 (5 bases). The CDR3 covers 15 residues. The germline V and J ends were trimmed by 0 bases and 5 bases, with 14 bases remaining between them. The germline V gene encodes CDR1 LNHNV and CDR2 YYDKDF (reference sequence). The CDR3: CATSREAGKVDEQYF. CDR3 DNA sequence: TGTGCCACCAGCAGAGAGGCAGGGAAGGTCGACGAGCAGTACTTC.

The CDR3 coding sequence is TGCGCCAGCAGCTTGATTCTGGCGGAGGCGCAGTATTTT. It yields the protein CASSLILAEAQYF. The chain combines TRBV5-1 with TRBJ2-3, with D possibly matching TRBD2 (5 bases). The CDR3 runs to 13 residues. V was pared by 1 base and J by 10 bases, with 13 bases between. CDR1 and CDR2 from the germline V gene are SGHRS and YFSETQ.

The rearrangement uses TRBV25-1 and TRBJ2-1, with D tentatively TRBD1 (6 bases). In germline, CDR1 is MGHDK, CDR2 SYGVNS. This CDR3 region has 16 residues. The germline V and J ends were trimmed by 5 bases and 0 bases, with 14 bases remaining between them. CDR3 sequence (DNA): TGTGCCAGCAGTTCAACCCGGACAGACTCCTACAATGAGCAGTTCTTC. Translation: CASSSTRTDSYNEQFF.

The chain combines TRBV11-3 with TRBJ2-7, with TRBD2 matching 7 bases. This CDR3 contains 16 residues. Germline CDR1 SGHNT, CDR2 YENEEA. The V segment lost 5 bases and the J segment 2 bases; nucleotides outside the gene matches: 12. The DNA of the CDR3 is TGTGCCAGCAGCCACTCGGGGGGACCAGGACCCTACGAGCAGTACTTC. Amino acid sequence: CASSHSGGPGPYEQYF.